The 32 T cell receptor beta chains below all came from one sample that was sequenced in a study of T-cell memory formation after mild COVID-19. Each CDR3 protein is one row after TCRdb ran MiXCR on the 5' RACE reads. The sample contains 300,000 to 400,000 distinct CDR3 sequences, 25% to 30% of which appear only once. Sequencing was done on a sample of PBMCs or a T cell subset sorted from them (not recorded which). The receptors were gathered from an adult woman who had mild COVID-19 (a few samples of this study predate the infection). Cell type and time point are not known.

V gene TRBV5-1 combines with J gene TRBJ2-7; D is uncertain. Germline loops: CDR1 SGHRS, CDR2 YFSETQ. V dropped 0 bases and J dropped 4 bases, with 11 bases sitting between them. The CDR3 runs to 14 residues. CDR3 bases: TGCGCCAGCAGCTTGGCCCGGAACGCTTACGAGCAGTACTTC. Amino acids: CASSLARNAYEQYF. Combining the CDR3 with reference TRBV5-1 and TRBJ2-7 gives the whole variable domain KAGVTQTPRYLIKTRGQQVTLSCSPISGHRSVSWYQQTPGQGLQFLFEYFSETQRNKGNFPGRFSGRQFSNSRSEMNVSTLELGDSALYLCASSLARNAYEQYFGPGTRLTVT.

This rearrangement joins TRBV4-1 to TRBJ1-5; possibly TRBD1 for D (6 bases). With 7 bases removed from V and 1 base from J, the gap between germline ends came to 11 bases. The CDR3 covers 14 residues. The germline V gene has CDR1 MGHRA and CDR2 YSYEKL. CDR3 bases: TGCGCCAGCACCCGGGACAACAGCAATCAGCCCCAGCATTTT. This translates into CASTRDNSNQPQHF.

This clonotype was counted a few times. The V call is TRBV5-1, the J call TRBJ1-2; 10 nucleotides match TRBD1. V lost 3 bases and J lost 3; bases outside the gene matches: 5. The germline gives CDR1 SGHRS, CDR2 YFSETQ. The CDR3 loop spans 15 amino acids. The CDR3 bases are TGCGCCAGCAGCTCCACGACAGGGGGCGACTATGGCTACACCTTC. Protein sequence: CASSSTTGGDYGYTF. The full variable domain, its missing parts supplied by reference TRBV5-1 and TRBJ1-2, is KAGVTQTPRYLIKTRGQQVTLSCSPISGHRSVSWYQQTPGQGLQFLFEYFSETQRNKGNFPGRFSGRQFSNSRSEMNVSTLELGDSALYLCASSSTTGGDYGYTFGSGTRLTVV.

This clonotype occurred many times. The chain combines TRBV6-5 with TRBJ2-1, with D perhaps TRBD1 (6 bases). CDR1 is MNHEY, CDR2 SVGAGI, per germline. Trimming removed 6 bases from V and 7 bases from J, with 16 bases in between. This CDR3 has 14 amino acids. Here the CDR3 reads CASRQGRKRNEQFF. Written as DNA, the CDR3 is TGTGCCAGCAGACAGGGACGGAAAAGGAATGAGCAGTTCTTC.

This clonotype was seen more than once but under ten times. The chain carries TRBV7-2 and TRBJ2-1, with 15 bases that match TRBD2. The CDR3 covers 17 residues. V dropped 4 bases and J dropped 5; count of bases not matched to a gene: 6. Germline lookup yields CDR1 SGHTA and CDR2 FQGNSA. The chain's CDR3 is CASSSWTSGRANNEQFF. In DNA, the CDR3 is TGTGCCAGCAGCTCATGGACTAGCGGGAGGGCCAACAATGAGCAGTTCTTC.

The V gene is TRBV4-2, the J gene TRBJ2-1; 8 bases agree with TRBD1. The CDR3 runs to 14 residues. The J segment lost 12 bases and the V segment lost 0 bases, leaving 7 bases of the junction unmatched. Looked up from germline, CDR1 is LGHNA and CDR2 is YNFKEQ. The CDR3 DNA sequence: TGTGCCAGCAGCCAAGATTGGACAGGGATGGGGCAGTTCTTC. Translated: CASSQDWTGMGQFF.

This rearrangement joins TRBV5-1 to TRBJ2-2, with 10 bases identical to TRBD1. The V gene's germline CDR1 is SGHRS and CDR2 YFSETQ. CDR3 length: 15 residues. Unmatched junction bases numbered 0, after V lost 4 bases and J lost 0 bases. CDR3 coding DNA: TGCGCCAGCAGCGGACAGGGGGCGAACACCGGGGAGCTGTTTTTT. The encoded protein is CASSGQGANTGELFF.

V and J are TRBV5-1 and TRBJ1-4; possible D gene TRBD1, 6 bases. Germline V gene data show CDR1 as SGHRS and CDR2 as YFSETQ. The CDR3 is 16 residues long. Trimming stripped 6 bases from V and 0 bases from J, with 15 bases between. DNA for the CDR3: TGCGCCAGCACTTTAACAGGGCCGGCAACTAATGAAAAACTGTTTTTT. Protein: CASTLTGPATNEKLFF.

The chain's CDR3 is CSARDFSSAGELFF. DNA for the CDR3: TGCAGTGCTAGAGATTTCTCTAGCGCGGGGGAGCTGTTTTTT. The chain employs TRBV20-1 and TRBJ2-2, with D tentatively TRBD2 (6 bases). The CDR3 totals 14 residues. Between the trimmed V and J ends, which lost 0 bases and 8 bases, there was a span of 13 bases. Germline V lookup: CDR1 DFQATT, CDR2 SNEGSKA (reference sequence).

This clonotype has at least ten counts. V usage is TRBV12-3 or TRBV12-4 and J usage is TRBJ2-1; 7 bases are a match to TRBD2. V lost 2 bases to trimming and J lost 9 bases; unmatched junction nucleotides: 7. This CDR3 has 14 amino acids. The CDR3 DNA reads as TGTGCCAGCAGTTTACGCGGGGGAGAGGGTGAGCAGTTCTTC. Its translation is CASSLRGGEGEQFF.

V usage is TRBV5-1 and J usage is TRBJ2-7, with D possibly matching TRBD2 (5 bases). Trimming shortened V by 4 bases and J by 0 bases, and 11 bases separated the two germline ends. The CDR3 sequence is 14 residues long. CDR1 and CDR2 from the germline V gene are SGHRS and YFSETQ. The CDR3 reads CASSPVEVSYEQYF. In DNA, the CDR3 is TGCGCCAGCAGCCCGGTGGAGGTCTCCTACGAGCAGTACTTC.

Concerning this clonotype: The junction and the germline gene differ at one end; a read error may be behind it. The chain recombines TRBV20-1 with TRBJ1-1; D call uncertain. CDR3 length equals 11 residues. The germline V gene encodes CDR1 DFQATT and CDR2 SNEGSKA (reference sequence). Here the CDR3 DNA reads TGCAGTGCTAGAGGGATCGGGGATGGACTCTTT. Protein: CSARGIGDGLF.

This clonotype occurred many times. The V gene is TRBV24-1, the J gene TRBJ2-5; D ambiguous. Germline CDR1 and CDR2: KGHDR and SFDVKD. Trimming pared 4 bases from V and 5 bases from J, leaving 16 bases between. The CDR3 contains 15 residues. The CDR3, as DNA: TGTGCCACCAGTGACGCCGGTCTGGCCGGGGAGACCCAGTACTTC. Translated: CATSDAGLAGETQYF.

The chain has TRBV12-5 and TRBJ2-3; TRBD2 aligns across 7 bases. The germline V gene encodes CDR1 LGHNT and CDR2 FRNRAP. This CDR3 spans 16 amino acids. Trimming took 5 bases from V and 0 from J; bases not matched to a gene: 8. CDR3 bases: TGTGCTAGTGGTCCAGGGAGCGGGGTTAGCACAGATACGCAGTATTTT. The encoded protein is CASGPGSGVSTDTQYF. Using reference TRBV12-5 and TRBJ2-3 for the parts outside the CDR3, the full variable domain is DARVTQTPRHKVTEMGQEVTMRCQPILGHNTVFWYRQTMMQGLELLAYFRNRAPLDDSGMPKDRFSAEMPDATLATLKIQPSEPRDSAVYFCASGPGSGVSTDTQYFGPGTRLTVL.

The chain recombines TRBV7-8 with TRBJ1-2; no reliable D call. Per germline, CDR1 SGHVS and CDR2 FQNEAQ. The ends were cut back, 3 bases at V and 5 bases at J, with 13 bases in the middle. The length of the CDR3 is 14 residues. The CDR3 here is CASSFGPGRYGYTF. The CDR3, as DNA: TGTGCCAGCAGCTTCGGCCCGGGGAGATATGGCTACACCTTC. The whole variable domain, filled in from reference TRBV7-8 and TRBJ1-2, reads GAGVSQSPRYKVAKRGQDVALRCDPISGHVSLFWYQQALGQGPEFLTYFQNEAQLDKSGLPSDRFFAERPEGSVSTLKIQRTQQEDSAVYLCASSFGPGRYGYTFGSGTRLTVV.

The gene calls are TRBV19 and TRBJ2-1; 7 bases match TRBD2. Per the germline V gene, CDR1 is LNHDA and CDR2 is SQIVND (reference sequence). V lost 5 bases, J lost 9 bases, and 13 bases stayed unmatched. CDR3 length: 15 residues. For the CDR3, the DNA is TGTGCCAGTAGTCAGTTGTTGCGGGAGAGGGGTGAGCAGTTCTTC. Residues: CASSQLLRERGEQFF.

This rearrangement joins TRBV29-1 to TRBJ1-5; D call uncertain. This CDR3 is built from 12 residues. The V and J ends lost 4 bases and 4 bases respectively, with 8 bases between them. Germline V gene lookup returns CDR1 SQVTM and CDR2 ANQGSEA. The CDR3 protein is CSVGGVNQPQHF. CDR3 bases: TGCAGCGTTGGTGGGGTAAATCAGCCCCAGCATTTT.

This clonotype was seen a handful of times. CDR3 protein: CASSYSEGNTGELFF. CDR3 coding DNA: TGTGCCAGCAGTTACAGCGAAGGGAACACCGGGGAGCTGTTTTTT. The chain is built from TRBV6-2 or TRBV6-3 and TRBJ2-2, with D hard to call. V lost 2 bases and J 1 base, leaving 8 bases between the germline ends. The germline CDR1 and CDR2 sequences are MNHEY and SVGEGT. There are 15 residues in the CDR3.

This clonotype has only a few counts. The chain has TRBV5-5 and TRBJ2-7; tentative D call: TRBD1 (5 bases). V was trimmed by 3 bases and J by 9 bases, leaving 19 bases between them. The CDR3 runs to 14 residues. Germline-derived CDR1 and CDR2 are SGHKS and YYEKEE (reference sequence). The CDR3 DNA follows: TGTGCCAGCAGCTGGAGAGACAGCTACGATGGGCAGTACTTC. Its translation is CASSWRDSYDGQYF. The variable domain in full, with the rest retrieved from reference TRBV5-5 and TRBJ2-7, is DAGVTQSPTHLIKTRGQQVTLRCSPISGHKSVSWYQQVLGQGPQFIFQYYEKEERGRGNFPDRFSARQFPNYSSELNVNALLLGDSALYLCASSWRDSYDGQYFGPGTRLTVT.

This clonotype was seen a handful of times. The V gene is TRBV4-1, the J gene TRBJ2-5, with 8 bases aligning to TRBD2. Trimming took 0 bases from V and 2 from J; bases not matched to a gene: 8. This CDR3 is 17 amino acids long. CDR1 and CDR2 from the germline V gene are MGHRA and YSYEKL. CDR3 sequence: CASSQDGLAGLQETQYF. The CDR3 DNA reads as TGCGCCAGCAGCCAAGATGGGCTAGCGGGCCTTCAAGAGACCCAGTACTTC.

The chain joins TRBV4-2 to TRBJ2-2; D remains unclear. The CDR3 loop spans 15 amino acids. Trimming pared 0 bases from V and 0 bases from J, leaving 5 bases between. Germline-derived CDR1 and CDR2 are LGHNA and YNFKEQ. CDR3 amino acids: CASSQEYSNTGELFF. Here the CDR3 DNA reads TGTGCCAGCAGCCAAGAATACTCGAACACCGGGGAGCTGTTTTTT.

The chain joins TRBV19 to TRBJ2-7; the match to TRBD2 covers 11 bases. V gave up 6 bases and J gave up 2 bases; unmatched junction bases: 6. The CDR3 covers 15 residues. The germline CDR1 and CDR2 sequences are LNHDA and SQIVND (reference sequence). CDR3: CASSDGTSGPYEQYF. CDR3 nucleotides: TGTGCCAGTAGCGACGGGACTAGCGGCCCCTACGAGCAGTACTTC.

The J gene is TRBJ2-1, the V gene TRBV6-5; TRBD2 is a possible D gene (5 bases). The V and J ends lost 2 bases and 5 bases respectively, with 13 bases between them. The CDR3 contains 15 residues. CDR1 is MNHEY and CDR2 is SVGAGI in the germline V gene. CDR3 amino acids: CASSYRTRDNNEQFF. As DNA, the CDR3 is TGTGCCAGCAGTTACAGGACCCGGGATAACAATGAGCAGTTCTTC.

This clonotype was found a few times. V usage is TRBV5-1 and J usage is TRBJ2-3; 8 nucleotides agree with TRBD2. CDR3 length equals 14 residues. V shed 4 bases and J 5 bases; nucleotides not matched to a gene: 6. CDR1 is SGHRS and CDR2 is YFSETQ in the germline V gene. The CDR3 here is CASSLGGAGDTQYF. CDR3 DNA sequence: TGCGCCAGCAGCCTCGGGGGGGCCGGAGATACGCAGTATTTT.

The chain carries TRBV6-2 or TRBV6-3 and TRBJ2-1; 7 bases are shared with TRBD1. CDR1 and CDR2 (germline): MNHEY, SVGEGT. CDR3 length: 14 residues. V was pared by 2 bases and J by 4 bases, with 2 bases of the junction left unmatched. Written as DNA, the CDR3 is TGTGCCAGCAGTTACCTGGGACAGTACAATGAGCAGTTCTTC. Its translation is CASSYLGQYNEQFF.

This clonotype was observed many times. The chain combines TRBV6-6 with TRBJ2-3; the match to TRBD2 covers 10 bases. V shed 6 bases, J shed 2 bases, and the junction held 2 bases outside the gene matches. CDR1 and CDR2 (germline): MNHNY, SVGAGI (reference sequence). The CDR3 has 14 amino acids. This CDR3 is CASRTSGFTDTQYF. The CDR3 DNA sequence: TGTGCCAGCAGGACTAGCGGGTTCACAGATACGCAGTATTTT.

The table lists this clonotype with a few counts. The chain joins TRBV6-5 to TRBJ1-5; 7 bases align to TRBD1. Germline V gene data show CDR1 as MNHEY and CDR2 as SVGAGI. Losses at the gene ends were 4 bases for V and 6 bases for J; bases not matched to a gene: 9. The CDR3 totals 15 residues. The CDR3 reads CASSLGGGTGQPQHF. The CDR3 DNA reads as TGTGCCAGCAGTTTAGGGGGCGGGACGGGTCAGCCCCAGCATTTT.

Only one count was recorded for this clonotype. The V and J genes are TRBV3-1 and TRBJ2-3, with 7 bases that match TRBD2. Germline assignment: CDR1 LGHDT and CDR2 YNNKEL (reference sequence). This CDR3 has 13 residues. J lost 6 bases, V lost 10 bases, and 10 bases had no gene match. CDR3 coding DNA: TGTGCCACCTCCCAGCGGGGACCTGATACGCAGTATTTT. This translates into CATSQRGPDTQYF.

This chain connects TRBV28 to TRBJ1-1; D is undetermined. From germline, CDR1 is MDHEN and CDR2 SYDVKM. This CDR3 has 15 amino acids. Trimming stripped 2 bases from V and 1 base from J, with 11 bases between. The CDR3 loop is CASSLEGVGNTEAFF. The DNA of the CDR3 is TGTGCCAGCAGTTTAGAGGGAGTTGGGAACACTGAAGCTTTCTTT. Looking up the rest from reference TRBV28 and TRBJ1-1 gives the full variable domain: DVKVTQSSRYLVKRTGEKVFLECVQDMDHENMFWYRQDPGLGLRLIYFSYDVKMKEKGDIPEGYSVSREKKERFSLILESASTNQTSMYLCASSLEGVGNTEAFFGQGTRLTVV.

The sample holds a few counts of this clonotype. V gene TRBV4-1 combines with J gene TRBJ1-1; no firm D call. Germline lookup yields CDR1 MGHRA and CDR2 YSYEKL. The CDR3 is 15 amino acids. V lost 3 bases, J lost 7 bases, and 18 bases lay in between. The CDR3 loop is CASSQIYRWGDEAFF. CDR3 bases: TGCGCCAGCAGCCAGATTTATAGGTGGGGAGATGAAGCTTTCTTT.

This clonotype turned up a few times. The chain employs TRBV6-6 and TRBJ1-2; D ambiguous. V was shortened by 7 bases and J by 2 bases, with 11 bases between the two germline ends. CDR3 length equals 13 residues. The germline CDR1 and CDR2 sequences are MNHNY and SVGAGI (reference sequence). DNA for the CDR3: TGTGCCAGCATGAAGGGAGTGAACTATGGCTACACCTTC. Translated, it gives CASMKGVNYGYTF.

This clonotype was observed many times. The J gene is TRBJ2-1, the V gene TRBV6-6, with 7 positions matching TRBD2. V shed 5 bases, J shed 6 bases, and the junction held 10 bases outside the gene matches. The germline V gene has CDR1 MNHNY and CDR2 SVGAGI (reference sequence). The CDR3 is 15 amino acids. CDR3 nucleotide sequence: TGTGCCAGCAGTCTCCAAGCGGGACGACTCAATGAGCAGTTCTTC. It specifies CASSLQAGRLNEQFF.